In its sample, the clone carrying this T cell receptor beta chain was seen a few times. The TCR beta profiling, which covered VDJ combination and CDR3 sequence, was carried out using genomic DNA as the template. TCRdb reprocessed the reads with MiXCR, giving one entry per CDR3 protein. The table records some 160,000 distinct CDR3 sequences, around half of them present only once. The CDR3 contains 13 residues. V shed 6 bases and J shed 6 bases, with 12 bases lying between them. The entry originates in a study of CD8+CD57+ T cells in acquired aplastic anemia. The sequenced patients had an expansion of CD8+CD57+ cells seen by flow cytometry. Each patient carried a diagnosis of severe acquired aplastic anemia. At the time of blood sampling, patients had not yet received any therapy.

The sample was sorted CD4+, CD8+, or CD8+CD57+ T cells (not recorded which) from PBMCs. J is TRBJ1-5 and V is TRBV12-3 or TRBV12-4, with D possibly matching TRBD1 (5 bases). The sequence was obtained from a human donor with aplastic anemia. The CDR3 loop is CASSSGGLQPQHF. As DNA, the CDR3 is TGTGCCAGCAGCTCGGGGGGTCTTCAGCCCCAGCATTTT.